This TCR beta chain was obtained from a study of CD8+ T cells in alopecia areata. General study results and limits: The study found tofacitinib significantly decreased scalp clonality and expanded CD8+ clones among the top 100. Relative to normal scalp, lesional scalp, especially alopecia totalis/universalis, showed higher clonality.

Worth noting for this clone: The antigen is undetermined.

The CDR3 is 13 residues long. V was shortened by 0 bases and J by 3 bases, with 8 bases between the two germline ends. CDR1 is SQVTM, CDR2 ANQGSEA, per germline. The treatment denotes: oral pan-JAK inhibitor, 5-10 mg twice daily. TCR sequencing used cDNA made by reverse transcription of extracted RNA. Sequenced by immunoSEQ multiplex PCR; TCRdb stores in-frame clones only, minus some. The table includes 150,000 to 200,000 clones, approximately 67% detected once. The sequenced sample was CD4+ T cells sorted from blood, obtained at week 49, from a patient treated with tofacitinib. This receptor was taken from a human donor with alopecia areata. The V gene is TRBV29-1, the J gene TRBJ1-1, with unresolved D. DNA of the CDR3: TGCAGCGTTGAAGATTGGTCAGACACTGAAGCTTTCTTT. Amino acids: CSVEDWSDTEAFF. Complete variable domain (other parts from reference TRBV29-1 and TRBJ1-1): SAVISQKPSRDICQRGTSLTIQCQVDSQVTMMFWYRQQPGQSLTLIATANQGSEATYESGFVIDKFPISRPNLTFSTLTVSNMSPEDSSIYLCSVEDWSDTEAFFGQGTRLTVV.